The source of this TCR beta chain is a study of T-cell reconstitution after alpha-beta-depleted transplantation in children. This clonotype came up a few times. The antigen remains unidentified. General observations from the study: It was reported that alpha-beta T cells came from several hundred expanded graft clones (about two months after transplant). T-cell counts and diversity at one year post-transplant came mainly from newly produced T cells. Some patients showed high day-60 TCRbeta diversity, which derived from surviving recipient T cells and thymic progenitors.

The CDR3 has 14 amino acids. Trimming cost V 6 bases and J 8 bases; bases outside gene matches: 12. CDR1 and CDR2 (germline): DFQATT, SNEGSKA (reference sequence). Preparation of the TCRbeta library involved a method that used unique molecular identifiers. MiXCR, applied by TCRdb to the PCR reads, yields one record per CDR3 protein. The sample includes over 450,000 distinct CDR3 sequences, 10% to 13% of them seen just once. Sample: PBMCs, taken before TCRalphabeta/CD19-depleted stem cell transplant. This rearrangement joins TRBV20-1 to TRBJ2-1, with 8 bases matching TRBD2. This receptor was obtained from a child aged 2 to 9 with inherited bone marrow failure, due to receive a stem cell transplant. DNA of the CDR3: TGCAGTGCCGGACGGGCGGGAGGCATCTATGAGCAGTTCTTC. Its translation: CSAGRAGGIYEQFF.